This is a list of T cell receptor beta chains from one sample in a study of T cell repertoires in aging, cancer and after chemotherapy. TCRdb reanalysed the multiplex PCR reads using MiXCR and keeps one entry per CDR3 protein. The repertoire holds over 8,000 distinct CDR3 sequences, with 40% as singletons. The material sequenced was blood. Receptor source: a human donor in good health. The CDR3 runs from the conserved cysteine through the conserved F or W. The D gene is left open where the match is weak. Expanded clones are given a class, and other clones once, few, many or no size at all.

>TRBJ2-5|NA|TRBD2|15|TRBV12-3/TRBV12-4
CASSLTGGAGETQYF
TGTGCCAGCAGTTTAACGGGGGGGGCCGGGGAGACCCAGTACTTC
>TRBJ2-5|NA|NA|12|TRBV20-1
CSAGSRRETQYF
TGCAGTGCGGGCTCGCGAAGGGAGACCCAGTACTTC
>TRBJ1-2|NA|NA|13|TRBV20-1
CSARVSRDYCYTF
TGCAGTGCTAGAGTTAGTAGGGACTATTGCTACACCTTC
>TRBJ2-3|NA|NA|14|TRBV7-6
CASSLGQSTDTQYF
TGTGCTAGCAGCTTGGGGCAGTCCACAGATACGCAGTATTTT
>TRBJ2-1|NA|NA|14|TRBV6-4
CASSEPARGNEQFF
TGTGCCAGCAGTGAACCGGCCAGGGGCAATGAGCAGTTCTTC
>TRBJ2-1|NA|TRBD2|15|TRBV19
CATGLATTGYNEQFF
TGTGCCACCGGACTAGCGACCACCGGATACAATGAGCAGTTCTTC
>TRBJ1-6|few|TRBD1|14|TRBV6-2/TRBV6-3
CASIWGQGGSPLHF
TGTGCCAGCATTTGGGGACAGGGGGGTTCACCCCTCCACTTT
>TRBJ1-2|NA|NA|10|TRBV2
CASMGGGYTF
TGTGCCAGCATGGGGGGTGGCTACACCTTC
>TRBJ2-2|few|NA|13|TRBV2
CASRSQEDGELFF
TGTGCCAGCAGAAGTCAGGAAGACGGGGAGCTGTTTTTT
>TRBJ2-1|few|NA|15|TRBV28
CASSPGGQPYNEQFF
TGTGCCAGCTCTCCCGGGGGGCAGCCCTACAATGAGCAGTTCTTC
>TRBJ1-4|few|NA|15|TRBV15
CATSPSVGWNEKLFF
TGTGCCACCAGCCCAAGCGTAGGATGGAATGAAAAACTGTTTTTT
>TRBJ1-5|NA|NA|16|TRBV6-5
CASSYSPPAGNQPQHF
TGTGCCAGCAGTTACTCGCCGCCCGCGGGCAATCAGCCCCAGCATTTT
>TRBJ1-4|few|NA|15|TRBV15
CATSRVTQGRGKLFF
TGTGCCACCAGCAGAGTAACGCAGGGTAGGGGAAAACTGTTTTTT
>TRBJ1-1|few|NA|12|TRBV12-3/TRBV12-4
CASSLTYTEAFF
TGTGCCAGCAGTTTGACGTACACTGAAGCTTTCTTT
>TRBJ2-2|NA|TRBD1|16|TRBV10-3
CAIIGGGIMNTGELFF
TGTGCCATCATAGGGGGCGGAATCATGAACACCGGGGAGCTGTTTTTT
>TRBJ1-1|NA|NA|17|TRBV11-2
CASSLGLTATLNTEAFF
TGTGCCAGCAGCTTAGGTCTGACTGCTACTCTCAACACTGAAGCTTTCTTT
>TRBJ2-3|NA|NA|17|TRBV6-1
CASSEGWGLVSADTQYF
TGTGCCAGCAGTGAAGGATGGGGGCTAGTGAGCGCAGATACGCAGTATTTT
>TRBJ1-1|NA|NA|15|TRBV27
CASSPRGGPDTEAFF
TGTGCCAGCAGTCCGAGGGGGGGGCCGGACACTGAAGCTTTCTTT
>TRBJ2-5|NA|TRBD2|15|TRBV7-2
CASSRTSGGGETQYF
TGTGCCAGCAGCCGGACTAGCGGGGGAGGAGAGACCCAGTACTTC
>TRBJ2-7|few|NA|12|TRBV6-6
CASWSDGYEQYF
TGTGCCAGCTGGTCGGACGGCTACGAGCAGTACTTC
>TRBJ2-1|NA|NA|16|TRBV5-8
CASSLARRGRGNEQFF
TGTGCCAGCAGCTTGGCGCGCAGGGGCAGAGGCAATGAGCAGTTCTTC
>TRBJ2-7|NA|NA|15|TRBV18
CASSLMGPFSYEQYF
TGTGCCAGCTCACTCATGGGCCCCTTCTCCTACGAGCAGTACTTC
>TRBJ2-7|NA|NA|13|TRBV12-3/TRBV12-4
CASRRGGAYEQYF
TGTGCCAGCCGGAGGGGCGGGGCATACGAGCAGTACTTC
>TRBJ2-2|NA|NA|17|TRBV6-5
CASSYKSLGRGTGELFF
TGTGCCAGCAGTTACAAAAGTCTCGGGAGAGGAACCGGGGAGCTGTTTTTT
>TRBJ2-1|few|NA|12|TRBV20-1
CSAGDFYNEQFF
TGCAGTGCCGGGGACTTCTACAATGAGCAGTTCTTC
>TRBJ2-1|NA|TRBD1|13|TRBV7-2
CASSSATGTQQFF
TGTGCCAGCAGCTCCGCGACAGGGACACAGCAGTTCTTC